The 29 T cell receptor beta chains listed next were all sequenced from one sample in a study of OX40 agonist ivuxolimab in advanced cancers. TCRdb's table, derived via immunoSEQ multiplex PCR, lists solely in-frame clones and lacks some. The table records about 97,000 clones, roughly nine tenths of them present only once. This specimen was CD4+ or CD8+ T cells sorted from blood, taken in a trial of the OX40 agonist ivuxolimab. Receptors were obtained from an adult with an advanced solid tumor such as melanoma, head and neck, liver or kidney cancer.

The rearrangement links TRBV4-1 to TRBJ2-5; D is ambiguous. The CDR3 runs to 15 residues. Trimming took off 0 bases at V and 7 bases at J, with 15 bases between the two ends. CDR1 MGHRA and CDR2 YSYEKL come from the germline V gene. The CDR3 DNA reads as TGCGCCAGCAGCCAAGACGCGACACGATTCGGGACCCAGTACTTC. It yields the protein CASSQDATRFGTQYF.

This clone was seen only once. This chain uses TRBV29-1 with TRBJ2-1, with D tentatively TRBD2 (6 bases). The germline V gene has CDR1 SQVTM and CDR2 ANQGSEA. The CDR3 has 17 residues. Trimming took off 6 bases at V and 2 bases at J, with 23 bases between the two ends. The CDR3 DNA sequence: TGCAGCGTCTACGATGACGGGCTAGCGACTCCCTACAATGAGCAGTTCTTC. It translates to CSVYDDGLATPYNEQFF.

The rearrangement links TRBV10-3 to TRBJ2-1; 11 nucleotides line up with TRBD2. After removal of 10 bases from V and 8 bases from J, the junction contained 16 bases not matched to a gene. Germline V gene sequence: CDR1 ENHRY, CDR2 SYGVKD. This CDR3 region has 16 residues. Here the CDR3 DNA reads TGTGCCACCCTGGTTAGCGGGGGGGCTGTTGGCGATGAGCAGTTCTTC. Translation gives CATLVSGGAVGDEQFF.

The CDR3 reads CAWSPHGGYEQYF. CDR3 DNA: TGTGCCTGGAGTCCACACGGGGGCTACGAGCAGTACTTC. The chain combines TRBV30 with TRBJ2-7; D may be TRBD2 (6 bases). CDR1 and CDR2 from the germline V gene are GTSNPN and SVGIG (reference sequence). Trimming took off 2 bases at V and 3 bases at J, with 11 bases between the two ends. The CDR3 totals 13 residues.

This clone came up a few times. The chain combines TRBV7-3 with TRBJ1-6; possibly TRBD1 for D (5 bases). CDR1 SGHTA and CDR2 FQGTGA come from the germline V gene. The CDR3 totals 13 residues. Between the trimmed V and J ends, which lost 6 bases and 7 bases, there was a span of 10 bases. CDR3 loop: CASRKDTNSPLHF. For the CDR3, the DNA is TGTGCCAGCAGGAAGGACACCAATTCACCCCTCCACTTT.

This chain connects TRBV7-2 to TRBJ1-1; TRBD1 is a possible D gene (6 bases). CDR3 length: 14 amino acids. Germline CDR1 SGHTA, CDR2 FQGNSA. Trimming stripped 4 bases from V and 3 bases from J, with 12 bases between. The CDR3 protein is CASSSRGGDTEAFF. The CDR3, as DNA: TGTGCCAGCAGCTCCAGGGGTGGGGACACTGAAGCTTTCTTT. The variable domain in full, with the rest retrieved from reference TRBV7-2 and TRBJ1-1, is GAGVSQSPSNKVTEKGKDVELRCDPISGHTALYWYRQSLGQGLEFLIYFQGNSAPDKSGLPSDRFSAERTGGSVSTLTIQRTQQEDSAVYLCASSSRGGDTEAFFGQGTRLTVV.

The CDR3 coding sequence is TGTGCCAGCACTCCCTTATTCTTCGGGCCCGCTAAACTCTACGAGCAGTACTTC. It specifies CASTPLFFGPAKLYEQYF. The genes are TRBV6-4 and TRBJ2-7; no definite D call. V lost 7 bases to trimming and J lost 3 bases, with 28 bases between them. Germline CDR1 and CDR2: MRHNA and SNTAGT. The CDR3 contains 18 residues.

This chain uses TRBV6-6 with TRBJ1-5; D call uncertain. The CDR3 is 15 amino acids. V was trimmed by 6 bases and J by 0 bases, leaving 12 bases between them. CDR1 is MNHNY, CDR2 SVGAGI, per germline (reference sequence). CDR3 sequence: CASSFGFYSNQPQHF. In DNA form, the CDR3 reads TGTGCCAGCAGCTTCGGCTTTTATAGCAATCAGCCCCAGCATTTT.

The V gene is TRBV29-1, the J gene TRBJ1-4; TRBD1 is a possible D gene (6 bases). Germline loops: CDR1 SQVTM, CDR2 ANQGSEA. V was trimmed by 6 bases and J by 5 bases, leaving 10 bases between them. CDR3 size: 12 residues. The CDR3 DNA reads as TGCAGCGTCAGGGACATAAATGAAAAACTGTTTTTT. It yields the protein CSVRDINEKLFF.

V is TRBV2 and J is TRBJ1-6; a possible D gene is TRBD1 (6 bases). The CDR3 sequence is 14 residues long. From germline, CDR1 is SNHLY and CDR2 FYNNEI. Trimming removed 6 bases at V and 3 bases at J, with 9 bases between. The chain's CDR3 is CASRTGNYNSPLHF. Here the CDR3 DNA reads TGTGCCAGCAGGACAGGAAACTATAATTCACCCCTCCACTTT.

This sequence joins TRBV10-2 and TRBJ1-6; D uncertain. The germline CDR1 and CDR2 sequences are WSHSY and SAAADI. The ends were cut back, 4 bases at V and 0 bases at J, with 7 bases in the middle. This CDR3 comprises 15 residues. DNA for the CDR3: TGCGCCAGCAGTGCAGTGCACTCCTATAATTCACCCCTCCACTTT. Translated: CASSAVHSYNSPLHF.

The chain couples TRBV7-3 to TRBJ1-3; D gene uncertain. Between the trimmed V and J ends, which lost 3 bases and 0 bases, there was a span of 15 bases. CDR1 and CDR2 from the germline V gene are SGHTA and FQGTGA. The CDR3 is 17 amino acids. CDR3 amino acids: CASSLTHTALSGNTIYF. The CDR3 DNA sequence: TGTGCCAGCAGCTTGACCCACACCGCACTCTCTGGAAACACCATATATTTT.

The chain is built from TRBV5-1 and TRBJ1-1, with 7 bases lining up with TRBD1. V was clipped by 5 bases and J by 2 bases; unmatched bases: 9. The CDR3 covers 15 residues. Germline V CDR1 and CDR2: SGHRS, YFSETQ. This CDR3 is CASRRGDSGNTEAFF. The CDR3 DNA reads as TGCGCCAGCAGGCGTGGGGACAGCGGTAACACTGAAGCTTTCTTT.

The genes are TRBV6-5 and TRBJ1-2; tentative D call: TRBD1 (6 bases). The V end was cut by 5 bases, the J end by 4 bases, with 17 bases between. The CDR3 has 15 residues. Germline assignment: CDR1 MNHEY and CDR2 SVGAGI. CDR3 coding DNA: TGTGCCAGCAGTACCCTAAACCAGGGGATCTATGGCTACACCTTC. Translated: CASSTLNQGIYGYTF.

The chain employs TRBV14 and TRBJ2-7; 8 nucleotides match TRBD1. The CDR3 contains 15 residues. J was trimmed by 1 base and V by 2 bases; bases with no gene match: 4. Germline V lookup: CDR1 SGHDN, CDR2 FVKESK. The CDR3 is CASSQQGAGSYEQYF. The CDR3 bases are TGTGCCAGCAGCCAACAGGGGGCTGGGTCCTACGAGCAGTACTTC.

The count of this clone is one. The chain is built from TRBV7-2 and TRBJ1-6; D not certain. CDR3 length: 18 residues. V lost 4 bases, J lost 5 bases, and 21 bases lay in between. From germline, CDR1 is SGHTA and CDR2 FQGNSA. CDR3 DNA: TGTGCCAGCAGCTCCAGAGGCTACGTTCAACGGGATAATTCACCCCTCCACTTT. This gives the protein CASSSRGYVQRDNSPLHF.

The V call is TRBV6-1, the J call TRBJ1-2; D may be TRBD1 (5 bases). The CDR3 is 11 residues long. Germline V lookup: CDR1 MNHNS, CDR2 SASEGT. With 10 bases removed from V and 7 bases from J, the gap between germline ends came to 13 bases. The CDR3 bases are TGTGCCACCCCCAAGCAGGGTGGCTACACCTTC. This codes for CATPKQGGYTF.

The chain links TRBV18 to TRBJ2-5; no clear D gene. Germline V gene sequence: CDR1 KGHSH, CDR2 LQKENI. The CDR3 covers 13 residues. Trimming left V 4 bases short and J 2 bases short, with 8 bases between. CDR3 sequence: CASSQASQETQYF. Here the CDR3 DNA reads TGTGCCAGCTCACAGGCAAGTCAAGAGACCCAGTACTTC.

Written as DNA, the CDR3 is TGTGCCTGGAGTGTGGGCGGGTCGAACACTGAAGCTTTCTTT. This codes for CAWSVGGSNTEAFF. J is TRBJ1-1 and V is TRBV30; D is ambiguous. This CDR3 is 14 amino acids long. Germline V gene lookup returns CDR1 GTSNPN and CDR2 SVGIG (reference sequence). The V end lost 0 bases, the J end lost 1 base, and 9 bases lay between the germline ends.

This clone was seen just once. The chain links TRBV30 to TRBJ1-2; a possible D gene is TRBD1 (5 bases). Deletions cut 2 bases from V and 5 bases from J, with 12 bases between. The CDR3 contains 13 residues. Germline V gene lookup returns CDR1 GTSNPN and CDR2 SVGIG (reference sequence). DNA of the CDR3: TGTGCCTGGAGTCTAGACAGCTTATATGGCTACACCTTC. It is translated as CAWSLDSLYGYTF. The full variable domain, with the rest looked up from reference TRBV30 and TRBJ1-2, is SQTIHQWPATLVQPVGSPLSLECTVEGTSNPNLYWYRQAAGRGLQLLFYSVGIGQISSEVPQNLSASRPQDRQFILSSKKLLLSDSGFYLCAWSLDSLYGYTFGSGTRLTVV.

The chain recombines TRBV5-1 with TRBJ2-1, with 10 bases lining up with TRBD2. Per germline, CDR1 SGHRS and CDR2 YFSETQ. The CDR3 consists of 17 residues. Trimming took 4 bases from V and 6 from J; bases not matched to a gene: 13. CDR3 in DNA: TGCGCCAGCAGCCCTGCTAAAGAGCGGGAGGGATCCAATGAGCAGTTCTTC. Protein sequence: CASSPAKEREGSNEQFF.

The J gene is TRBJ2-6, the V gene TRBV5-1; the D gene could be TRBD1 or TRBD2 (5 bases each). Germline CDR1 and CDR2: SGHRS and YFSETQ. Trimming removed 2 bases from V and 0 bases from J, with 24 bases in between. The CDR3 sequence is 21 residues long. The CDR3 reads CASSFAEQEQRGLSGANVLTF. The DNA for the CDR3 is TGCGCCAGCAGCTTTGCGGAACAGGAACAAAGAGGACTCTCTGGGGCCAACGTCCTGACTTTC.

The V and J genes are TRBV5-1 and TRBJ2-5, with TRBD1 as a possible D gene (6 bases). This CDR3 comprises 13 residues. Germline loops: CDR1 SGHRS, CDR2 YFSETQ. V lost 2 bases and J lost 2, with 7 bases in between. The CDR3: CASSLQGQETQYF. The CDR3 DNA is TGCGCCAGCAGCTTACAGGGACAAGAGACCCAGTACTTC.

The genes are TRBV5-1 and TRBJ2-3; unclear D gene. The germline gives CDR1 SGHRS, CDR2 YFSETQ. The CDR3 runs 15 residues. Trimming shortened V by 2 bases and J by 0 bases, and 10 bases separated the two germline ends. CDR3 loop: CASSFLGSSTDTQYF. The CDR3 DNA reads TGCGCCAGCAGCTTCCTGGGTTCTAGCACAGATACGCAGTATTTT.

The chain links TRBV19 to TRBJ2-1; 8 bases line up with TRBD2. The germline gives CDR1 LNHDA, CDR2 SQIVND (reference sequence). V gave up 10 bases and J gave up 2 bases; unmatched junction bases: 7. The CDR3 totals 14 residues. The CDR3 bases are TGTGCCACCTACGGCGGGAGGACCTACAATGAGCAGTTCTTC. As protein: CATYGGRTYNEQFF.

With respect to this clone: One end of the junction is discordant with germline, which a read error may explain. This sequence joins TRBV4-2 and TRBJ2-7; D ambiguous. The CDR3 has 12 amino acids. In germline, CDR1 is LGHNA, CDR2 YNFKEQ. The chain's CDR3 is CASSLDAAERTF. CDR3 bases: TGTGCCAGCAGCTTGGACGCGGCGGAGCGAACCTTC.

DNA for the CDR3: TGTGCCAGCAGCTTAACACCGGATACGCAGTATTTT. Its protein product is CASSLTPDTQYF. V is TRBV7-2 and J is TRBJ2-3; D is unclear. Germline CDR1 reads SGHTA; CDR2 reads FQGNSA. The CDR3 covers 12 residues. The V end was cut by 2 bases, the J end by 6 bases, with 6 bases between.

This clone was observed once. The gene calls are TRBV5-1 and TRBJ2-5; D is undetermined. Trimming removed 3 bases from V and 0 bases from J, with 0 bases in between. The CDR3 is 11 amino acids. The V gene's germline CDR1 is SGHRS and CDR2 YFSETQ. The CDR3 bases are TGCGCCAGCAGCTACCAAGAGACCCAGTACTTC. This translates into CASSYQETQYF.

The J gene is TRBJ1-5, the V gene TRBV7-9, with D uncertain. Between the trimmed V and J ends, which lost 9 bases and 6 bases, there was a span of 18 bases. The CDR3 is 14 residues long. Germline V gene lookup returns CDR1 SEHNR and CDR2 FQNEAQ (reference sequence). The CDR3 reads CASSKGLEGQPQHF. DNA of the CDR3: TGTGCCAGTTCCAAGGGATTAGAAGGTCAGCCCCAGCATTTT.